A selection of T cell receptor beta chains follows, all from one sample in a study of cytotoxic CD8 clonotypes in ibrutinib-treated CLL. Data came from immunoSEQ multiplex PCR; TCRdb stores just in-frame clones and leaves some out. Of tens of thousands of clones detected, around 70% appear once; the ten largest clones hold around 10%. Sequenced material: PBMCs, taken at disease progression, from a patient treated with ibrutinib. The receptor source for this set is a human donor with chronic lymphocytic leukemia. The CDR3 runs from the conserved cysteine through the conserved F or W. Each record gives: V gene, D gene, clone size, J gene, CDR3 protein, CDR3 DNA. The D gene is left open where the match is weak. Clone size appears in some rows only: once, few, many, or a class for an expanded clone.

TRBV2	NA	few	TRBJ2-7	CASMGDWPDSYEQYF	TGTGCCAGCATGGGTGATTGGCCTGACTCTTACGAGCAGTACTTC
TRBV19	TRBD1	NA	TRBJ1-5	CASGVRDRIFNQPQHF	TGTGCCAGCGGGGTCCGGGACAGGATATTCAATCAGCCCCAGCATTTT
TRBV5-1	TRBD2	NA	TRBJ2-7	CASSSVAGGPSYEQYF	TGCGCCAGCAGCTCCGTAGCGGGAGGGCCCTCCTACGAGCAGTACTTC
TRBV5-1	NA	NA	TRBJ2-3	CASSGGTTDTQYF	TGCGCCAGCAGCGGGGGGACCACAGATACGCAGTATTTT
TRBV19	NA	NA	TRBJ1-2	CASRQNSPGYTF	TGTGCCAGTAGACAGAATAGTCCTGGCTACACCTTC
TRBV29-1	NA	large	TRBJ1-2	CSVEMVRGDYGYTF	TGCAGCGTCGAAATGGTCAGGGGAGACTATGGCTACACCTTC
TRBV30	NA	NA	TRBJ1-4	CAWSVKWTSTNEKLFF	TGTGCCTGGAGTGTAAAGTGGACCTCGACTAATGAAAAACTGTTTTTT
TRBV5-8	TRBD2	NA	TRBJ2-1	CASSSGLAGVSYNEQFF	TGTGCCAGCAGCTCAGGACTAGCGGGAGTCTCCTACAATGAGCAGTTCTTC
TRBV19	NA	few	TRBJ2-1	CASSEYESNNEQFF	TGTGCCAGTTCCGAGTATGAGTCCAACAATGAGCAGTTCTTC
TRBV5-1	NA	few	TRBJ1-2	CASSLDDGLIYGYTF	TGCGCCAGCAGCTTGGACGACGGACTAATCTATGGCTACACCTTC
TRBV10-1	NA	NA	TRBJ1-6	CASSDSYNSPLHF	TGCGCCAGCAGTGATAGCTATAATTCACCCCTCCACTTT
TRBV27	NA	medium-sized	TRBJ1-1	CASSFKAAGTEAFF	TGTGCCAGCAGTTTTAAGGCGGCGGGCACTGAAGCTTTCTTT
TRBV19	NA	few	TRBJ1-2	CASNPGTLGYTF	TGTGCCAGTAATCCCGGGACCCTGGGCTACACCTTC
TRBV4-1	TRBD1	few	TRBJ1-2	CASSRGDRDNYGYTF	TGCGCCAGCAGCCGGGGGGACAGGGATAACTATGGCTACACCTTC
TRBV10-3	NA	NA	TRBJ2-1	CAIKQTEYNEQFF	TGTGCCATCAAGCAGACAGAGTACAATGAGCAGTTCTTC
TRBV9	TRBD1	NA	TRBJ2-2	CASGGQLTGELFF	TGTGCCAGTGGGGGACAGCTAACCGGGGAGCTGTTTTTT
TRBV5-4	NA	once	TRBJ2-2	CASSLRPGPGELFF	TGTGCCAGCAGCTTAAGGCCGGGACCCGGGGAGCTGTTTTTT
TRBV7-2	TRBD2	NA	TRBJ2-7	CASSHQAGGYEQYF	TGTGCCAGCAGCCACCAGGCGGGGGGGTACGAGCAGTACTTC
TRBV7-9	TRBD2	NA	TRBJ2-5	CASSSGLAGGNFQETQYF	TGTGCCAGCAGCTCCGGACTAGCGGGGGGCAATTTCCAAGAGACCCAGTACTTC
TRBV19	TRBD2	few	TRBJ2-7	CASRLAGSYEQYF	TGTGCCAGTAGACTAGCGGGCTCCTACGAGCAGTACTTC
TRBV18	NA	NA	TRBJ2-1	CASSPAATRVPSEQFF	TGTGCCAGCTCACCCGCAGCGACTAGAGTCCCCAGTGAGCAGTTCTTC
TRBV7-9	TRBD1	NA	TRBJ2-2	CASSPGQGHTGELFF	TGTGCCAGCAGTCCCGGACAGGGGCACACCGGGGAGCTGTTTTTT
TRBV6-4	TRBD1	NA	TRBJ1-5	CASSPDRVGSNQPQHF	TGTGCCAGCAGTCCGGACAGGGTAGGAAGCAATCAGCCCCAGCATTTT
TRBV19	TRBD1	NA	TRBJ1-5	CASSIGDSRNQPQHF	TGTGCCAGTAGTATAGGGGACAGCCGAAATCAGCCCCAGCATTTT
TRBV7-6	NA	NA	TRBJ2-3	CASSLEQASAQYF	TGTGCCAGCAGCTTAGAACAGGCTAGCGCGCAGTATTTT
TRBV19	NA	NA	TRBJ2-4	CASRPPGLLAKNIQYF	TGTGCCAGTAGACCCCCGGGACTCCTAGCCAAAAACATTCAGTACTTC
TRBV28	NA	NA	TRBJ2-3	CASSRGPQYSSTDTQYF	TGTGCCAGCAGTCGCGGGCCTCAATATTCTAGCACAGATACGCAGTATTTT
TRBV4-1	NA	NA	TRBJ2-7	CASSQPPFRGFNIPYEQYF	TGCGCCAGCAGCCAACCCCCCTTTAGGGGCTTTAATATCCCCTACGAGCAGTACTTC
TRBV29-1	NA	NA	TRBJ1-2	CSVTSGDGYTF	TGCAGCGTTACATCAGGGGATGGCTACACCTTC
TRBV9	TRBD1	few	TRBJ1-1	CASSPRTGGGTEAFF	TGTGCCAGCAGCCCGAGGACAGGGGGGGGCACTGAAGCTTTCTTT
TRBV10-3	NA	medium-sized	TRBJ1-2	CAISETHMRGRSNYGYTF	TGTGCCATCAGTGAGACTCACATGCGGGGCAGATCAAACTATGGCTACACCTTC
TRBV7-6	NA	NA	TRBJ1-4	CASSESSGFANEKLFF	TGTGCCAGCAGCGAATCTTCAGGGTTCGCTAATGAAAAACTGTTTTTT